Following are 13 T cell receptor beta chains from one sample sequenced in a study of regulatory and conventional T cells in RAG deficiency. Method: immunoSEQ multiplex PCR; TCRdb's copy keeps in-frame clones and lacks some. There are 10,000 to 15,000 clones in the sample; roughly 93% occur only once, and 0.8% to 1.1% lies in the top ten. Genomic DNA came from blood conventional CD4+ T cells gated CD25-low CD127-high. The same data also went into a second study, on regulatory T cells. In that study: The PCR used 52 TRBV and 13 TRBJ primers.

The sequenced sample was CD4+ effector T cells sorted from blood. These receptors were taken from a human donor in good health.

CDR3 bases: TGCAGCGCTGACTTGGTGGGGACAGGGAGCAACTATGGCTACACCTTC. Amino acid sequence: CSADLVGTGSNYGYTF. This chain joins TRBV29-1 and TRBJ1-2; 9 positions agree with TRBD1. The V and J ends lost 7 bases and 2 bases, in that order; junction bases with no gene match: 14. Germline CDR1 SQVTM, CDR2 ANQGSEA. This CDR3 spans 16 amino acids. Drawing the rest from reference TRBV29-1 and TRBJ1-2, the complete variable domain is SAVISQKPSRDICQRGTSLTIQCQVDSQVTMMFWYRQQPGQSLTLIATANQGSEATYESGFVIDKFPISRPNLTFSTLTVSNMSPEDSSIYLCSADLVGTGSNYGYTFGSGTRLTVV.

The CDR3 protein is CASSPNGQGANGYTF. CDR3 bases: TGTGCCAGCAGCCCTAACGGACAGGGGGCAAATGGCTACACCTTC. V and J are TRBV21-1 and TRBJ1-2; the listed D gene, TRBD1, was not tested against the DNA. TRBV21-1 is reported as a pseudogene. The CDR3 is 15 amino acids.

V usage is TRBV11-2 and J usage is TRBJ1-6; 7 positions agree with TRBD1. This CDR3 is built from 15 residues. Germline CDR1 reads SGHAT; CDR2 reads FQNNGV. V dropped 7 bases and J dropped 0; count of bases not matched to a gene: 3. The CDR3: CASNRGGSYNSPLHF. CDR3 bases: TGTGCCAGCAACAGGGGTGGCTCCTATAATTCACCCCTCCACTTT.

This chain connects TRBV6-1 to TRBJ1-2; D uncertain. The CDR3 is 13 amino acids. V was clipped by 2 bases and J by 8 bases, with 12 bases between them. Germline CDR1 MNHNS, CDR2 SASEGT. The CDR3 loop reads CASSELREGGYTF. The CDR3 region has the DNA TGTGCCAGCAGTGAACTTCGGGAGGGAGGCTACACCTTC.

CDR3 bases: TGTGCCACCAGCAGGGCCACAGCAATGAACACTGAAGCTTTCTTT. Protein product: CATSRATAMNTEAFF. The chain is built from TRBV15 and TRBJ1-1; no clear D gene. The germline V and J ends were trimmed by 3 bases and 0 bases, with 11 bases remaining between them. From germline, CDR1 is LNHNV and CDR2 YYDKDF (reference sequence). The CDR3 totals 15 residues.

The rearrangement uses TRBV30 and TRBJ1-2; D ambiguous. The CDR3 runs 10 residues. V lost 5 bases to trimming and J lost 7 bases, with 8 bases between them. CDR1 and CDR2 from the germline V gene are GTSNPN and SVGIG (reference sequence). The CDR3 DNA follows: TGTGCCTGGGGACCGTCTGGCTACACCTTC. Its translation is CAWGPSGYTF.

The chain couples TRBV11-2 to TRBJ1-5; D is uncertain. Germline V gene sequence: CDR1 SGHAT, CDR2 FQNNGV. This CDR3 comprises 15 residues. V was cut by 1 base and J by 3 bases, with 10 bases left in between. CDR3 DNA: TGTGCCAGCAGCTTAGCTCCGCTTGCCAATCAGCCCCAGCATTTT. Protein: CASSLAPLANQPQHF. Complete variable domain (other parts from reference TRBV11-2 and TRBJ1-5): EAGVAQSPRYKIIEKRQSVAFWCNPISGHATLYWYQQILGQGPKLLIQFQNNGVVDDSQLPKDRFSAERLKGVDSTLKIQPAKLEDSAVYLCASSLAPLANQPQHFGDGTRLSIL.

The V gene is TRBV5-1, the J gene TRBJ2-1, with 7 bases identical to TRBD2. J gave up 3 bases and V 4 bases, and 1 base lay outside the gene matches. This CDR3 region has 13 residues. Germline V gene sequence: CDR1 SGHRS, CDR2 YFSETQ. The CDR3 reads CASSGGSYNEQFF. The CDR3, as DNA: TGCGCCAGCAGCGGCGGGAGCTACAATGAGCAGTTCTTC.

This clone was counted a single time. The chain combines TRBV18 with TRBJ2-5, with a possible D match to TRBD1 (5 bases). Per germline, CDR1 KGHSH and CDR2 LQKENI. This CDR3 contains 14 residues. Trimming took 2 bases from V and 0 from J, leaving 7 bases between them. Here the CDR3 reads CASSPLQDQETQYF. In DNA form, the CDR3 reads TGTGCCAGCTCACCATTACAGGACCAAGAGACCCAGTACTTC.

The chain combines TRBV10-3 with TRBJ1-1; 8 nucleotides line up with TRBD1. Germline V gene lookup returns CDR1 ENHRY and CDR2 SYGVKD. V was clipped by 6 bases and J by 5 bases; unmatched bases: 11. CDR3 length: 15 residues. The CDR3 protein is CAISEDRVGKTEAFF. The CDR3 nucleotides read TGTGCCATCAGCGAGGACAGGGTGGGGAAGACTGAAGCTTTCTTT.

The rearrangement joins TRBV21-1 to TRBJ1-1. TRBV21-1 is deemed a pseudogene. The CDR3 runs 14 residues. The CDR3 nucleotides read TGTGCCAGCAGCAAAGGACGGATGAACACTGAAGCTTTCTTT. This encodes CASSKGRMNTEAFF.

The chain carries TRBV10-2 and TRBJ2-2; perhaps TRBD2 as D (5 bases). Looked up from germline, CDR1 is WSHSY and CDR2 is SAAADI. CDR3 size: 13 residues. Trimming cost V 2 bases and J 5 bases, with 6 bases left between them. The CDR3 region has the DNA TGCGCCAGCAGTGAGCCGGGGACCGGGGAGCTGTTTTTT. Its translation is CASSEPGTGELFF.

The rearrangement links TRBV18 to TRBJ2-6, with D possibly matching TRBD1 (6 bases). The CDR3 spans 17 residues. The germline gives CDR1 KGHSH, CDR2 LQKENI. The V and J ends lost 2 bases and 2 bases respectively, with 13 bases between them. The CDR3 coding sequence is TGTGCCAGCTCACCAAACACAGGGACCACTGGGGCCAACGTCCTGACTTTC. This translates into CASSPNTGTTGANVLTF.